Presented here are 10 T cell receptor beta chains from one specimen sequenced in a study of T-cell memory formation after mild COVID-19. TCRdb reprocessed the 5' RACE reads via MiXCR and lists one record per CDR3 protein. The sample lists approximately 48,000 distinct CDR3 sequences, approximately 7.6% seen once, with more than 1.2% in the top ten. Material: PBMCs or a T cell subset sorted from them (not recorded which). The receptors derive from a man aged 18 to 29 who had mild COVID-19 (a few samples of this study predate the infection). Cell type and time point are not known.

The chain is built from TRBV20-1 and TRBJ2-1; D is undetermined. There are 14 residues in the CDR3. Per germline, CDR1 DFQATT and CDR2 SNEGSKA (reference sequence). V gave up 5 bases and J gave up 0 bases, with 11 bases separating them. CDR3: CSAVAHSSYNEQFF. CDR3 DNA sequence: TGCAGTGCTGTGGCCCACAGCTCCTACAATGAGCAGTTCTTC.

This chain uses TRBV30 with TRBJ2-5; no firm D call. Trimming pared 3 bases from V and 1 base from J, leaving 9 bases between. Germline CDR1 reads GTSNPN; CDR2 reads SVGIG (reference sequence). The CDR3 is made up of 13 amino acids. The CDR3 DNA is TGTGCCTGGAGAGCCCGTGCCCAAGAGACCCAGTACTTC. It yields the protein CAWRARAQETQYF.

The genes are TRBV7-2 and TRBJ2-1, with D maybe TRBD2 (6 bases). Germline values: CDR1 SGHTA, CDR2 FQGNSA. This CDR3 spans 16 amino acids. The germline V and J ends were trimmed by 5 bases and 6 bases, with 20 bases remaining between them. The CDR3 region is CASSQHAGREVNEQFF. Here the CDR3 DNA reads TGTGCCAGCAGCCAGCACGCCGGGAGAGAGGTCAATGAGCAGTTCTTC.

A note on this clonotype: A single base separates this from a much larger clone, so it may be a read error. This rearrangement joins TRBV5-1 to TRBJ2-1; no reliable D call. The V and J ends lost 3 bases and 3 bases respectively, with 13 bases between them. Germline-derived CDR1 and CDR2 are SGHRS and YFSETQ. This CDR3 spans 15 amino acids. CDR3: CASSSLWMGYNEQFF. The CDR3 DNA is TGCGCCAGCAGCTCCCTCTGGATGGGCTACAATGAGCAGTTCTTC.

The sample holds many counts of this clonotype. The chain carries TRBV27 and TRBJ2-3, with D possibly being TRBD2 (6 bases). Germline lookup yields CDR1 MNHEY and CDR2 SMNVEV (reference sequence). V dropped 1 base and J dropped 0 bases, with 8 bases sitting between them. The length of the CDR3 is 15 residues. CDR3 sequence reads: CASSLLGTSTDTQYF. The CDR3 DNA reads as TGTGCCAGCAGTTTATTAGGGACTAGCACAGATACGCAGTATTTT.

This clonotype was seen a few times. V and J are TRBV30 and TRBJ2-2, with no clear D. Trimming left V 5 bases short and J 1 base short, with 8 bases between. The germline CDR1 and CDR2 sequences are GTSNPN and SVGIG (reference sequence). This CDR3 has 13 amino acids. The CDR3 bases are TGTGCCTGGTCTCACCAGAACACCGGGGAGCTGTTTTTT. Its protein product is CAWSHQNTGELFF.

This clonotype came up a few times. The gene calls are TRBV11-2 and TRBJ2-7; possibly TRBD1 for D (6 bases). The CDR3 runs 15 residues. Germline values: CDR1 SGHAT, CDR2 FQNNGV. The V and J ends lost 0 bases and 5 bases respectively, with 14 bases between them. CDR3 nucleotides: TGTGCCAGCAGCTTAGACGGTCAGGGGATTCACGAGCAGTACTTC. This translates into CASSLDGQGIHEQYF.

The CDR3, as DNA: TGTGCCAGCAGTCTACGGGGCTACGAGCAGTACGTC. Protein: CASSLRGYEQYV. The chain is built from TRBV28 and TRBJ2-7; the D gene is possibly TRBD2 (5 bases). This CDR3 is built from 12 residues. V lost 5 bases, J lost 3 bases, and 8 bases lay in between. The germline CDR1 and CDR2 sequences are MDHEN and SYDVKM.

This clonotype was picked up a small number of times. The gene calls are TRBV5-6 and TRBJ2-3; 9 positions agree with TRBD1. This CDR3 is built from 15 residues. V was pared by 2 bases and J by 1 base, with 2 bases of the junction left unmatched. Germline CDR1 reads SGHDT; CDR2 reads YYEEEE. The CDR3 loop reads CASSLQGAGTDTQYF. The DNA of the CDR3 is TGTGCCAGCAGCTTACAGGGGGCCGGCACAGATACGCAGTATTTT.

Ten or more counts support this clonotype. The CDR3 bases are TGTGCCAGCAGTCTAGACAGCAACTATGGCTACACCTTC. Residues: CASSLDSNYGYTF. The gene calls are TRBV6-5 and TRBJ1-2, with D perhaps matching TRBD1 (5 bases). Germline CDR1 and CDR2: MNHEY and SVGAGI. There are 13 residues in the CDR3. V was clipped by 5 bases and J by 2 bases, with 9 bases between them.